This TCR beta chain comes out of a study of cytomegalovirus exposure and HLA in healthy donors. PCR employed 60 Vbeta and 13 Jbeta primers. Assay: immunoSEQ multiplex PCR; the TCRdb copy retains only in-frame clones and omits some. The sample lists over 150,000 clones, approximately 74% seen once, with around 2.8% in the top ten. Points on this clone: The antigen is not known.

Germline CDR1 MDHEN, CDR2 SYDVKM. V lost 5 bases, J lost 0 bases, and 11 bases lay in between. There are 14 residues in the CDR3. Study-wide points: Presence/absence analyses assumed roughly uniform sequencing depth across donors, which may not hold. Most CMV-associated TCR beta chains were later found to appear HLA-restricted. A list of about 180 TCR beta chains associated with cytomegalovirus was given.

Though nominally healthy at sampling, donors likely had unrecorded immune exposures. The chain recombines TRBV28 with TRBJ2-7, with D maybe TRBD2 (6 bases). Sequenced input: PBMCs. The source of this sequence is a man between 18 and 29 years old in good health and CMV-seronegative. CDR3: CASSQGGNSYEQYV. DNA of the CDR3: TGTGCCAGCAGTCAAGGAGGGAACTCCTACGAGCAGTACGTC.